A single TCR beta chain is shown here with its context. This clone's antigen is unknown. No much larger clone exists at a distance of one base, and base qualities are not known. The receptor library was made with the immunoSEQ multiplex PCR assay. Drawn from immuneACCESS, this table holds only the in-frame rearrangements with V and J called that TCRdb kept. Clones are partly lost; checked studies trace under half to an unresolved V gene and leave the rest unexplained. This sample comprises some 15,000 clones, under 85% of them detected only once. Around 11% of the sample goes to the ten largest clones. These data are taken from a study of technical replicates of blood from four donors (dated by TCRdb to the late 2010s). Unmatched junction bases come to 9, with V trimmed by 5 bases and J by 8 bases. Measured from the cysteine to the phenylalanine, the CDR3 is 14 residues long. The CDR3 DNA has 42 bases and is translated from base 1. CDR1 SGHRS and CDR2 YFSETQ are derived from the germline V gene.

The receptor was derived from a human donor in good health. Sequenced: PBMCs. The chain links TRBV5-1 with TRBJ2-1; the central 8 bases match TRBD2. The base sequence is TGCGCCAGCAGTATCGGGAGGGCCTATGATGAGCAGTTCTTC. Its amino acids are CASSIGRAYDEQFF. Beyond the CDR3, the reference TRBV5-1 and TRBJ2-1 genes provide the residues; the full variable domain reads: KAGVTQTPRYLIKTRGQQVTLSCSPISGHRSVSWYQQTPGQGLQFLFEYFSETQRNKGNFPGRFSGRQFSNSRSEMNVSTLELGDSALYLCASSIGRAYDEQFFGPGTRLTVL.